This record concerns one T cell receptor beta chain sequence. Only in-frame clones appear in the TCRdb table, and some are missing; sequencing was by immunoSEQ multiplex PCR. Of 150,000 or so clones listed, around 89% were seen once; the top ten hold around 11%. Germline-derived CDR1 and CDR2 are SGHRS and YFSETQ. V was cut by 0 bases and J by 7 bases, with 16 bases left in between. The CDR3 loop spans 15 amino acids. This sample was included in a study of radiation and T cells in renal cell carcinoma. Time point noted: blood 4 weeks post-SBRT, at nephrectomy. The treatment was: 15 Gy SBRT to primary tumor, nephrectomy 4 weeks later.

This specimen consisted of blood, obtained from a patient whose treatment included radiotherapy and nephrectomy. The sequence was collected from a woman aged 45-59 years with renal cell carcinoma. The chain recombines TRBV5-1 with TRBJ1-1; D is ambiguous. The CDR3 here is CASSLDMGGGVEAFF. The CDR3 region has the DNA TGCGCCAGCAGCTTGGATATGGGAGGAGGAGTTGAAGCTTTCTTT.